This entry lists 3 T cell receptor beta chains sequenced from one sample in a study of post-analysis software for immune sequencing data. No antigens are known for them. Unique molecular identifiers were carried by the TCR beta cDNA libraries. TCRdb re-called the PCR reads with MiXCR, one entry per CDR3 protein. This table holds a few hundred thousand distinct CDR3 sequences, about a third found once. Whole-study findings and limits: TRBV5-6, TRBV5-1 and TRBV20-1 were among several TRBV segments more frequent in patients than controls.

The sequenced material came from blood. The receptor set was obtained from a girl aged 5-17 years with multiple sclerosis.

The chain links TRBV6-6 to TRBJ1-1; TRBD1 matches 11 bases. After removal of 2 bases from V and 3 bases from J, the junction contained 2 bases not matched to a gene. In germline, CDR1 is MNHNY, CDR2 SVGAGI (reference sequence). The CDR3 length is 15 residues. CDR3 amino acids: CASSYGGQGDTEAFF. CDR3 sequence (DNA): TGTGCCAGCAGTTACGGGGGACAGGGGGACACTGAAGCTTTCTTT.

The chain has TRBV6-2 or TRBV6-3 and TRBJ2-5; a possible D gene is TRBD1 (6 bases). The CDR3 runs 15 residues. Trimming took 4 bases from V and 2 from J, leaving 14 bases between them. Germline CDR1 is MNHEY and CDR2 is SVGEGT. The CDR3 spells CASSFPTGLQETQYF. The CDR3 nucleotides read TGTGCCAGCAGTTTCCCGACAGGACTTCAAGAGACCCAGTACTTC.

This sequence joins TRBV5-1 and TRBJ1-2; 7 bases are shared with TRBD1. The CDR3 covers 15 residues. Germline CDR1 is SGHRS and CDR2 is YFSETQ. V was clipped by 4 bases and J by 6 bases; unmatched bases: 12. CDR3 protein: CASSPQGLDMDGYTF. CDR3 DNA sequence: TGCGCCAGCAGCCCACAGGGGTTAGATATGGATGGCTACACCTTC. The full variable domain, in which reference TRBV5-1 and TRBJ1-2 provide the parts outside the CDR3, is KAGVTQTPRYLIKTRGQQVTLSCSPISGHRSVSWYQQTPGQGLQFLFEYFSETQRNKGNFPGRFSGRQFSNSRSEMNVSTLELGDSALYLCASSPQGLDMDGYTFGSGTRLTVV.